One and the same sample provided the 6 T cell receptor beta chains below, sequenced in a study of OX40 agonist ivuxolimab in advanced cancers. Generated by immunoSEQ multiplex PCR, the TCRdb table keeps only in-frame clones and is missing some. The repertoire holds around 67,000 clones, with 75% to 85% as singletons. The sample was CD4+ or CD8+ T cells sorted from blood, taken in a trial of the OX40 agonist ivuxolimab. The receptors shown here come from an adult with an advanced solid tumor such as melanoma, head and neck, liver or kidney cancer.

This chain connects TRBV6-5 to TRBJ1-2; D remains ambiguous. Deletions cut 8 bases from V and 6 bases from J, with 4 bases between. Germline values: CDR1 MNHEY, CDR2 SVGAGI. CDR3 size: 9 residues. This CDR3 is CASPHGYTF. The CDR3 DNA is TGTGCCAGCCCCCATGGCTACACCTTC.

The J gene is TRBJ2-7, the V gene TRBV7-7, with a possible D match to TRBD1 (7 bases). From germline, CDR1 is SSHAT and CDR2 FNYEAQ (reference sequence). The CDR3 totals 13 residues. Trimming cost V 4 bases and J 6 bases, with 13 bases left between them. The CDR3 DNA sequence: TGTGCCAGCAGCTCCGGCAGGGGGGCCGAGCAGTACTTC. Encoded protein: CASSSGRGAEQYF.

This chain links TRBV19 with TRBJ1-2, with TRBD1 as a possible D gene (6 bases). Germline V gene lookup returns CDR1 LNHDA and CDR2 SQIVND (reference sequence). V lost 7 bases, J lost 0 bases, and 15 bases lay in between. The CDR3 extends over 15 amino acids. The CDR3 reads CASTANRAANYGYTF. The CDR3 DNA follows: TGTGCCAGTACGGCCAACAGGGCCGCTAACTATGGCTACACCTTC. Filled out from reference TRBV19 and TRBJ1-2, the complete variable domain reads DGGITQSPKYLFRKEGQNVTLSCEQNLNHDAMYWYRQDPGQGLRLIYYSQIVNDFQKGDIAEGYSVSREKKESFPLTVTSAQKNPTAFYLCASTANRAANYGYTFGSGTRLTVV.

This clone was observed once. CDR3 sequence (DNA): TGTGCCAGTAGTATTAGCGGGGGCCGCTACAATGAGCAGTTCTTC. Protein sequence: CASSISGGRYNEQFF. The chain carries TRBV19 and TRBJ2-1; TRBD2 matches 9 bases. CDR1 and CDR2 from the germline V gene are LNHDA and SQIVND (reference sequence). Trimming removed 3 bases from V and 3 bases from J; junction bases left unmatched: 3. The CDR3 is 15 amino acids.

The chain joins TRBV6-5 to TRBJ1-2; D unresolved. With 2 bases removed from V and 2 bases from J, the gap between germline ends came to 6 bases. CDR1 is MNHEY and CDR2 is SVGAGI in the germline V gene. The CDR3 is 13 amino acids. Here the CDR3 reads CASSYLRNYGYTF. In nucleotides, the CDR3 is TGTGCCAGCAGTTACCTACGGAACTATGGCTACACCTTC.

The CDR3 is CSVEGTGTNEKLFF. For the CDR3, the DNA is TGCAGCGTGGAGGGGACAGGAACTAATGAAAAACTGTTTTTT. The genes are TRBV29-1 and TRBJ1-4, with TRBD1 identical over 8 bases. CDR1 and CDR2 (germline): SQVTM, ANQGSEA. There are 14 residues in the CDR3. The junction had 4 bases not matched to a gene; V was cut back by 6 bases and J by 1 base.